The present T cell receptor beta chain was sequenced within a study of T cell changes during pregnancy in multiple sclerosis. Libraries were prepared by immunoSEQ multiplex PCR; TCRdb keeps only in-frame clonotypes and omits some of them. The table records 60,000 or so clones, 89% of them present only once. The material sequenced was peripheral blood, taken in the first trimester of pregnancy. This clonotype was obtained from a female donor with multiple sclerosis, enrolled in a pregnancy study.

The chain's CDR3 is CASSYSIVGTGELFF. In nucleotides, the CDR3 is TGTGCCAGCAGTTACTCGATAGTCGGCACCGGGGAGCTGTTTTTT. The rearrangement links TRBV6-5 to TRBJ2-2; no definite D call. The CDR3 has 15 amino acids. The V end was cut by 0 bases, the J end by 4 bases, with 9 bases between. CDR1 is MNHEY and CDR2 is SVGAGI in the germline V gene.